This T cell receptor (beta chain) was recovered during a study of T cell changes during pregnancy in multiple sclerosis. Produced via immunoSEQ multiplex PCR; TCRdb's table is partial and in-frame only. The sample records tens of thousands of clones, more than 85% being singletons. CDR3 length: 13 residues. Germline values: CDR1 LNHDA, CDR2 SQIVND (reference sequence). The V gene lost 3 bases and the J gene lost 3 bases, with 6 bases spanning the gap. This rearrangement joins TRBV19 to TRBJ1-5; D unclear. The sequence derives from a female donor with multiple sclerosis, enrolled in a pregnancy study. This sample comprised peripheral blood, obtained in the second trimester of pregnancy. The CDR3 DNA reads as TGTGCCAGTAGTATTACAGCCAATCAGCCCCAGCATTTT. This translates into CASSITANQPQHF.